This TCR beta chain originates from a study of OX40 agonist ivuxolimab in advanced cancers. Study-level information: Three patients had partial responses: one hepatocellular carcinoma, two cutaneous melanoma.

Drawing of blood for sampling happened at baseline, at cycle 4 day 1, and at cycle 7 day 1. Notes on the study in general: At doses 0.1 to 3.0 mg/kg, CD4+ and CD8+ clones expanded.

As for this clone: What it binds is not known.

The CDR3 has 15 residues. Trimming took 1 base from V and 1 from J; bases not matched to a gene: 1. Germline-derived CDR1 and CDR2 are LNHNV and YYDKDF (reference sequence). The method was immunoSEQ multiplex PCR; TCRdb's version includes in-frame clones alone and lacks a portion of them. The repertoire holds approximately 68,000 clones, with approximately 90% as singletons. The V gene is TRBV15, the J gene TRBJ1-1; 9 bases agree with TRBD1. Sequenced material: CD4+ or CD8+ T cells sorted from blood, taken in a trial of the OX40 agonist ivuxolimab. This TCR derives from an adult with an advanced solid tumor such as melanoma, head and neck, liver or kidney cancer. The CDR3 protein is CATSRGGQGNTEAFF. For the CDR3, the DNA is TGTGCCACCAGCAGAGGGGGACAGGGGAACACTGAAGCTTTCTTT.